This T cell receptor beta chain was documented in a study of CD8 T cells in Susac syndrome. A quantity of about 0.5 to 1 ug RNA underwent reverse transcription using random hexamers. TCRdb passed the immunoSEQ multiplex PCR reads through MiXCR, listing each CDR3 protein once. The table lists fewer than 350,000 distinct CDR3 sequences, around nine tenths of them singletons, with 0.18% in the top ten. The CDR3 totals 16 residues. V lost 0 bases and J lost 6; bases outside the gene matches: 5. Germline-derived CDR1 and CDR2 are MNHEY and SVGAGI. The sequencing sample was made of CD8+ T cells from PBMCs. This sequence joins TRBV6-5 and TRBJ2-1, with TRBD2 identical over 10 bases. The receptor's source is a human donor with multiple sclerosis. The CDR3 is CASSYSAGTSVNEQFF. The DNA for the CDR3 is TGTGCCAGCAGTTACTCAGCCGGGACTAGCGTCAATGAGCAGTTCTTC.